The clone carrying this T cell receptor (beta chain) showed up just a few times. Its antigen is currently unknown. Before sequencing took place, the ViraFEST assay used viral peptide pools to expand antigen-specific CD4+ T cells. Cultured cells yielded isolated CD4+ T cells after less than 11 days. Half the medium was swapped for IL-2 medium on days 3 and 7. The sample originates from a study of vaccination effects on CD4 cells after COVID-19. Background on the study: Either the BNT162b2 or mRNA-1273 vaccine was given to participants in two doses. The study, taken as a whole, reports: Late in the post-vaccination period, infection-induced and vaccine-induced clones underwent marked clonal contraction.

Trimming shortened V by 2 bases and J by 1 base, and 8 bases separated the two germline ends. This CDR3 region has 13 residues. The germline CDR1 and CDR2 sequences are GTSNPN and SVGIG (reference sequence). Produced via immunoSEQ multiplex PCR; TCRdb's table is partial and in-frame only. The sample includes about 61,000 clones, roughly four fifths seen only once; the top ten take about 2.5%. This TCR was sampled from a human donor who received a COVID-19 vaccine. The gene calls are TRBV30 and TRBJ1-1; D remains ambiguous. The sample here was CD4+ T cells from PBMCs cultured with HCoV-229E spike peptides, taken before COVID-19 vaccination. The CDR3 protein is CAWSYRGNTEAFF. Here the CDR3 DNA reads TGTGCCTGGAGTTATAGAGGGAACACTGAAGCTTTCTTT.